Sequencing of this T cell receptor (beta chain) was carried out in a study of blood T cell repertoires in COVID-19. Study-wide context: Collection of acute and convalescent COVID-19 samples took place in the United States, Italy and Spain. Sources were T cells, B-cell-depleted T cells, or PBMCs; the material itself was cDNA or gDNA.

In the original processing: Nucleated cell counts were estimated from reference gene primer amplification. Using immunoSEQ multiplex PCR, the repertoire was profiled, and TCRdb retains in-frame clones only, with some absent. Clone size and the V and J calls come from that table; the DNA yielded D and trimming. This repertoire shows over 130,000 clones, over 75% found once; its top ten account for roughly 2.9%. This CDR3 has 15 amino acids. The germline V gene encodes CDR1 SGHTA and CDR2 FQGTGA. The V and J ends lost 5 bases and 6 bases, in that order; junction bases with no gene match: 4. Sequencing input: peripheral blood. The chain joins TRBV7-3 to TRBJ2-2; 12 nucleotides line up with TRBD2. The receptor was isolated from a man aged 50-60 years with acute or convalescent COVID-19. The chain's CDR3 is CASSQLAGGPGELFF. DNA for the CDR3: TGTGCCAGCAGCCAACTAGCGGGGGGTCCCGGGGAGCTGTTTTTT.